This TCR beta chain was obtained from a study of cytomegalovirus exposure and HLA in healthy donors. On this clone itself: Its antigen is unknown.

General study findings and limits: Among immune exposure information, only CMV serostatus was available. Most TCR sequences were rare, but some public TCRs occurred in many donors.

With 60 Vbeta and 13 Jbeta primers, the PCR was carried out. Using immunoSEQ multiplex PCR, the repertoire was profiled, and TCRdb retains in-frame clones only, with some absent. Of tens of thousands of clones listed, roughly two thirds were seen once; the top ten hold approximately 2.2%. This TCR was recovered from a human donor in good health. Material for sequencing was PBMCs.

As DNA, the CDR3 is TGTGCCTGGAGTGTACCCCCAGGGTGGGTCACTGAAGCTTTCTTT. This translates into CAWSVPPGWVTEAFF. The V gene is TRBV30, the J gene TRBJ1-1; tentatively, D is TRBD1 (5 bases). The CDR3 runs to 15 residues. Germline CDR1 reads GTSNPN; CDR2 reads SVGIG (reference sequence). Deletions cut 0 bases from V and 4 bases from J, with 15 bases between.